The present T cell receptor beta chain was sequenced within a study of CXCR3-negative and CXCR3-positive naive CD8 T cells. Germline-derived CDR1 and CDR2 are SQVTM and ANQGSEA. CDR3 length equals 14 residues. All TRB cDNA libraries came from 5' RACE performed with UMI labels. TCRdb re-analyzed the 5' RACE reads; it lists each CDR3 protein once, without DNA. Here the sample table reports about 5,800 distinct CDR3 sequences. This clonotype counts as medium-sized by frequency. This sequence originates from a human donor in good health. Some clones in this sample may be carry-over from other donors' samples. This rearrangement joins TRBV29-1 to TRBJ2-7; the D call of TRBD2 rests on TCRdb alone, since no DNA is present to check it. The sequenced material came from naive CXCR3- CD8+ T cells from blood. Indicated subset: CD45RO-CCR7+CD27+CD95- naive CD8+ T cells lacking CXCR3 (TNR3-). The chain's CDR3 is CSVEIAVDSYEQYF.